This TCR beta chain was profiled in a study of blood T cells in healthy people across ages (dated by TCRdb to between 2014 and 2017). Study-wide context: In model experiments, roughly one uniquely barcoded TCR beta cDNA molecule per two T cells was captured by template switching. Age-related changes in TCR beta repertoire diversity were measured in the study by deep sequencing normalized with unique cDNA molecular identifiers. The donors were divided into four age groups: young (average approximately 17 years), middle-aged (under 40), aged (about 60) and long-lived (around 80). To avoid experimental bias, donors of different ages were randomly spread across the sequencing lanes. For two donors (one aged 18 to 30 and one aged 80 or older), the study analyzed two additional independent replicas of 1 million unique cDNA reads from the same blood draw. Findings and caveats that apply to the study as a whole: Observed TCR beta diversity per million T cells fell roughly linearly with age, and a significant reduction was already apparent by age approximately 41. Because donor CMV infection status was unknown, age-related changes in expanded clonotypes were potentially confounded. The long-lived group showed more naive CD4+ T cells, fewer expanded clones and increased TCR diversity than the aged group, suggesting age selection. Conclusive comparison of naive and antigen-experienced compartments was prevented by the profiling of bulk unsorted PBMCs. Total diversity estimates from one million sequenced T cells were considered lower bounds and underestimates. There was a strong correlation between observed TCR beta diversity and the percentage of naive T cells measured by flow cytometry.

Remarks on this clonotype: Its antigen is not yet known. No per-base quality is available; no much larger clone lies one base away.

Library generation was performed with 5' RACE. TCRdb shows the sequencer as Illumina HiSeq 2500. A second PCR of roughly 7 to 11 cycles was run with a J-beta primer mix and a sample-barcoded 5' primer. A template-switch 5' adaptor carrying 12 random nucleotides introduced a unique molecular identifier onto each TCR beta cDNA molecule. At least 3 million CDR3-containing paired-end reads were obtained from each sample. First-strand cDNA was synthesized from all RNA with the Mint cDNA synthesis kit, primed by a TRBC-specific oligonucleotide. All cDNA was treated with uracil-DNA glycosylase and then went through a first 18-cycle PCR with the universal primers M1SS and BC2_uni_R. The source study handled its data this way. Each sample was normalized by randomly selecting 1 million high-quality reads, each carrying a distinct molecular identifier. Instead of being binned into consensus sequences, reads that shared molecular identifiers were thrown out. MiTCR, with a Q25 quality threshold and the strictest error-elimination algorithm, was used for CDR3 identification, clonotype clustering and error correction. A nonparametric unseen species model with Euler transformation was used to estimate lower-bound total TCR beta diversity. The public reads were run again by TCRdb, first through fastp at Q25 and then through MiXCR, and only productive beta chains were kept. Identical CDR3 protein sequences are pooled into one entry, listed with their most common genes and DNA. None of the V and J calls come from the authors' own analysis; TCRdb made them. Across this sample there are 1.5 million to 2 million distinct CDR3 sequences, with just under 50% seen only once. The ten largest account for around 2.1% of the sample.

Trimming accounts for 10 bases at V and 6 bases at J, while the number of junction bases matched to no gene is 11. From its cysteine to its phenylalanine, the CDR3 spans 13 amino acids. Only CDR3 DNA remains: 39 bases, in frame from the first base. Donors were 39 systemically healthy Caucasian individuals from Russia aged roughly 6 to 95 years. Ten milliliters of peripheral blood were drawn from each donor into EDTA-treated Vacutainer tubes. PBMCs were isolated by Ficoll-Paque density-gradient centrifugation, with at least 6 million obtained per sample. Trizol reagent was used to extract total RNA from the PBMCs, yielding at least 6 micrograms per sample. For every donor, flow cytometry on a PBMC aliquot measured the percentage of naive CD45RAhigh/CD27high T cells.

The rearrangement joined TRBV12-3 or TRBV12-4 to TRBJ2-7; TRBD1 aligns with 8 central bases. This receptor was obtained from a woman aged 40 to 50 in good health. Material for sequencing was blood. The CDR3 in this case is CATTDREPAEQYF. The DNA is TGTGCCACCACGGACAGGGAGCCCGCCGAGCAGTACTTC.